This T cell receptor (beta chain) was recorded in a study of blood T cell repertoires in COVID-19. Across the whole study: The United States, Italy and Spain supplied acute and convalescent COVID-19 samples. The cDNA or gDNA used as material had been derived from T cells, B-cell-depleted T cells, or PBMCs.

Recruits, aged roughly 18 to 90 years, lived in 24 US areas. Allocation to cohorts depended on clinical history reported by the participants. Using immunoSEQ multiplex PCR, the repertoire was profiled, and TCRdb retains in-frame clones only, with some absent. The table shows fewer than 250,000 clones, with roughly 85% occurring only once. V shed 1 base and J shed 6 bases, with 16 bases lying between them. CDR3 length equals 15 residues. Germline V gene lookup returns CDR1 SGHTA and CDR2 FQGNSA. Material for sequencing was PBMCs or T cells enriched from blood (not recorded which). The V gene is TRBV7-2, the J gene TRBJ2-7, with D possibly being TRBD2 (6 bases). The TCR comes from a man aged 25 to 40 who had recovered from COVID-19. CDR3 in DNA: TGTGCCAGCAGCTTAGGCCCCACTAGGAGGGTCGAGCAGTACTTC. This translates into CASSLGPTRRVEQYF. Variable domain in full (rest from reference TRBV7-2 and TRBJ2-7): GAGVSQSPSNKVTEKGKDVELRCDPISGHTALYWYRQSLGQGLEFLIYFQGNSAPDKSGLPSDRFSAERTGGSVSTLTIQRTQQEDSAVYLCASSLGPTRRVEQYFGPGTRLTVT.